Many counts were recorded for the clone carrying this T cell receptor beta chain. Antigen unknown. Semi-nested PCR with Nested Universal Primer A followed constant-region reverse priming of full-length variable regions. MiXCR, run by TCRdb on the 5' RACE reads, gives a single entry per CDR3 protein. The sample contains tens of thousands of distinct CDR3 sequences, roughly 22% of which appear only once. General study findings and limits: Tumor Treg TCRs overlapped most with tumor naive CD4+ cells.

Naive CD4+ cells had CD25+ Tregs removed. V shed 6 bases and J 6 bases; nucleotides not matched to a gene: 4. This CDR3 region has 13 residues. Per germline, CDR1 MNHEY and CDR2 SMNVEV (reference sequence). The TCR sequence derives from a female donor with breast cancer. Specimen: tumor-infiltrating naive CD4+ T cells sorted from the breast tumor. Subset denoted: naive CD4+ T cells, CD4+CD45RA+CD25-. The genes are TRBV27 and TRBJ2-1, with 8 bases identical to TRBD2. The CDR3 region is CASRELAANEQFF. CDR3 coding DNA: TGTGCCAGCAGAGAACTAGCGGCCAATGAGCAGTTCTTC.